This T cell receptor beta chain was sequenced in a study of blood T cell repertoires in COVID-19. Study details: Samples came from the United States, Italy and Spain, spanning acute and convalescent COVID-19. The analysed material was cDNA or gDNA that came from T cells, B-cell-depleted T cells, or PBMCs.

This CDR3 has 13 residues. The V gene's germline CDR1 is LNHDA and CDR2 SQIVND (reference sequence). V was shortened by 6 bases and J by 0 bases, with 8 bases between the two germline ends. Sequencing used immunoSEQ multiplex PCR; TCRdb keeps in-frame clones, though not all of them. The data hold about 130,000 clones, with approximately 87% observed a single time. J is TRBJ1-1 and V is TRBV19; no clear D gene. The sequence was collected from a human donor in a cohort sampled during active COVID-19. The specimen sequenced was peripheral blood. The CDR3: CASREQMNTEAFF. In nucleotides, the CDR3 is TGTGCCAGTAGGGAACAGATGAACACTGAAGCTTTCTTT.